This T cell receptor beta chain was obtained from a study of T cells in Graves' hyperthyroidism and ophthalmopathy. Study observations and caveats: In blood, most of the thyroid clonotypes expanded above 0.001 were also present.

Uncontrolled infection, other autoimmune disease, pregnancy or lactation excluded patients. RNA transcripts yielded amplified TCR beta CDR3 regions. The HTBI set primed first-round TCR CDR3 RT-PCR. TCRdb recomputed calls from the multiplex PCR reads with MiXCR, one row per CDR3 protein. The data show 450,000 to 600,000 distinct CDR3 sequences, just under 20% seen once. This clonotype was observed many times. The antigen is unknown. Sequenced: blood. This TCR came from a man between 35 and 55 years old with Graves' ophthalmopathy.

The CDR3 DNA is TGCGCCAGCAGCTTGGAAGCGGCAGGGGGGAACGAGCAGTACTTC. It specifies CASSLEAAGGNEQYF. The rearrangement links TRBV5-1 to TRBJ2-7; D is possibly TRBD1 (7 bases). CDR1 SGHRS and CDR2 YFSETQ come from the germline V gene. This CDR3 spans 15 amino acids. Trimming took off 0 bases at V and 5 bases at J, with 15 bases between the two ends.